A single sample is the source of the 24 T cell receptor beta chains below, sequenced in a study of blood T cell repertoires in COVID-19. Repertoires were generated with immunoSEQ multiplex PCR, while TCRdb's copy carries only in-frame clones and drops some. The table lists roughly 160,000 clones, 80% to 85% of them singletons. Sequencing input: peripheral blood. These receptors all come from a man aged 65-85 years with active or convalescent COVID-19.

V and J are TRBV5-8 and TRBJ2-1, with a weak D call TRBD2 (6 bases). Germline V gene data show CDR1 as SGHTS and CDR2 as YDEGEE. Trimming took off 4 bases at V and 5 bases at J, with 25 bases between the two ends. CDR3 length equals 18 residues. The CDR3 loop is CASSPPYSGDVLHNEQFF. Here the CDR3 DNA reads TGTGCCAGCAGCCCGCCCTATTCGGGAGACGTCCTGCACAATGAGCAGTTCTTC.

This clone is a singleton in its sample. V and J are TRBV7-9 and TRBJ1-4; no reliable D call. V gave up 5 bases and J gave up 4 bases, with 14 bases separating them. CDR1 and CDR2 from the germline V gene are SEHNR and FQNEAQ (reference sequence). The CDR3 covers 15 residues. CDR3 sequence: CASSLSEGINEKLFF. The DNA for the CDR3 is TGTGCCAGCAGCCTCTCGGAGGGAATTAATGAAAAACTGTTTTTT.

The genes are TRBV4-3 and TRBJ2-6; 8 bases line up with TRBD1. With V trimmed by 1 base and J by 2 bases, 1 base remained unmatched. Germline values: CDR1 LGHNA, CDR2 YSLEER. This CDR3 has 16 amino acids. The CDR3 DNA is TGCGCCAGCAGCCAAGGGACAGGGCCTGGGGCCAACGTCCTGACTTTC. Protein: CASSQGTGPGANVLTF.

This chain uses TRBV6-5 with TRBJ2-5, with a tentative D call TRBD2 (7 bases). Germline V gives CDR1 MNHEY, CDR2 SVGAGI. The V gene lost 2 bases and the J gene lost 5 bases, with 15 bases spanning the gap. The CDR3 length is 15 residues. The CDR3: CASSYGRGVGETQYF. The CDR3 DNA is TGTGCCAGCAGTTACGGGAGGGGGGTTGGGGAGACCCAGTACTTC.

A single count supports this clone. V usage is TRBV5-1 and J usage is TRBJ2-1, with D hard to call. Germline V gives CDR1 SGHRS, CDR2 YFSETQ. The germline V and J ends were trimmed by 4 bases and 0 bases, with 8 bases remaining between them. The CDR3 runs to 14 residues. The CDR3 bases are TGCGCCAGCAGCCTATCATACTCCTACAATGAGCAGTTCTTC. Translation gives CASSLSYSYNEQFF.

The chain carries TRBV2 and TRBJ1-6, with D uncertain. The CDR3 runs 14 residues. Germline loops: CDR1 SNHLY, CDR2 FYNNEI. Trimming removed 2 bases at V and 6 bases at J, with 8 bases between. Written as DNA, the CDR3 is TGTGCCAGCAGTGAACGGGTCGGTAATTCACCCCTCCACTTT. Translating gives CASSERVGNSPLHF.

This chain connects TRBV5-4 to TRBJ2-3, with D possibly being TRBD1 (5 bases). Germline-derived CDR1 and CDR2 are SGHNT and YYREEE (reference sequence). V lost 3 bases, J lost 2 bases, and 16 bases lay in between. The CDR3 extends over 16 amino acids. The CDR3 is CASSSSEKGSTDTQYF. The DNA of the CDR3 is TGTGCCAGCAGCTCCAGTGAGAAGGGGTCCACAGATACGCAGTATTTT.

The chain links TRBV27 to TRBJ1-4, with D perhaps matching TRBD1 (5 bases). The length of the CDR3 is 14 residues. The V gene lost 3 bases and the J gene lost 8 bases, with 13 bases spanning the gap. Germline CDR1 and CDR2: MNHEY and SMNVEV (reference sequence). CDR3 DNA sequence: TGTGCCAGCAGTTTCGGAGGGGTCAGAGAAAAACTGTTTTTT. The encoded protein is CASSFGGVREKLFF. The complete variable domain, with remaining parts taken from reference TRBV27 and TRBJ1-4, reads EAQVTQNPRYLITVTGKKLTVTCSQNMNHEYMSWYRQDPGLGLRQIYYSMNVEVTDKGDVPEGYKVSRKEKRNFPLILESPSPNQTSLYFCASSFGGVREKLFFGSGTQLSVL.

The CDR3 coding sequence is TGCAGCGTTGACGAGGAAGGGGGCTATTTCCTAGCGGGAGGTATCAATGAGCAGTTCTTC. Amino acid sequence: CSVDEEGGYFLAGGINEQFF. This chain connects TRBV29-1 to TRBJ2-1; TRBD2 matches 11 bases. Trimming cost V 3 bases and J 6 bases; bases outside gene matches: 22. This CDR3 has 20 amino acids. Per germline, CDR1 SQVTM and CDR2 ANQGSEA.

For the CDR3, the DNA is TGTGCCAGCAGCTTAGCAGGGGTCGGCTATGGCTACACCTTC. Residues: CASSLAGVGYGYTF. V and J are TRBV7-8 and TRBJ1-2; D might be TRBD1 (5 bases). In germline, CDR1 is SGHVS, CDR2 FQNEAQ. CDR3 size: 14 residues. V was shortened by 0 bases and J by 4 bases, with 9 bases between the two germline ends.

The chain is built from TRBV27 and TRBJ2-2; TRBD1 matches 7 bases. V shed 5 bases, J shed 1 base, and the junction held 4 bases outside the gene matches. The CDR3 runs to 15 residues. Germline lookup yields CDR1 MNHEY and CDR2 SMNVEV (reference sequence). The CDR3 sequence: CASSHRGMNTGELFF. CDR3 DNA sequence: TGTGCCAGCAGTCACAGGGGTATGAACACCGGGGAGCTGTTTTTT.

The gene calls are TRBV29-1 and TRBJ2-3; no definite D call. V was cut by 8 bases and J by 2 bases, with 11 bases left in between. The CDR3 has 12 amino acids. Germline CDR1 and CDR2: SQVTM and ANQGSEA. The CDR3 region is CSSTHYTDTQYF. The DNA for the CDR3 is TGCAGCTCCACCCACTACACAGATACGCAGTATTTT.

The rearrangement joins TRBV7-8 to TRBJ1-1, with D unclear. V was cut by 3 bases and J by 1 base, with 15 bases left in between. From germline, CDR1 is SGHVS and CDR2 FQNEAQ. CDR3 length: 16 residues. The CDR3 nucleotides are TGTGCCAGCAGCTTCCGGGCCCCCGGGGAGAACACTGAAGCTTTCTTT. Encoded protein: CASSFRAPGENTEAFF.

The chain carries TRBV14 and TRBJ2-1, with D unresolved. Deletions cut 4 bases from V and 11 bases from J, with 18 bases between. Per the germline V gene, CDR1 is SGHDN and CDR2 is FVKESK. There are 14 residues in the CDR3. CDR3 sequence reads: CASSRNHPGTQQFF. CDR3 nucleotides: TGTGCCAGCAGCCGAAACCACCCGGGTACCCAGCAGTTCTTC.

The rearrangement joins TRBV7-6 to TRBJ2-1; D remains ambiguous. Trimming left V 0 bases short and J 4 bases short, with 4 bases between. This CDR3 spans 13 amino acids. Germline CDR1 reads SGHVS; CDR2 reads FNYEAQ. Written as DNA, the CDR3 is TGTGCCAGCAGCTTAGCTGAGTACAATGAGCAGTTCTTC. Amino acids: CASSLAEYNEQFF.

V usage is TRBV5-5 and J usage is TRBJ2-7; D is possibly TRBD2 (6 bases). Trimming took 5 bases from V and 0 from J, leaving 18 bases between them. The CDR3 runs to 16 residues. Germline values: CDR1 SGHKS, CDR2 YYEKEE (reference sequence). As DNA, the CDR3 is TGTGCCAGCAGGCCCCTGAGTACTAGCAGCTCCTACGAGCAGTACTTC. It translates to CASRPLSTSSSYEQYF.

The V call is TRBV2, the J call TRBJ2-1; 11 bases align to TRBD1. This CDR3 is built from 13 residues. With V trimmed by 5 bases and J by 12 bases, 6 bases remained unmatched. Germline V CDR1 and CDR2: SNHLY, FYNNEI. In DNA form, the CDR3 reads TGTGCCAGCAGTCGGGACAGGGGGAACGGGCAGTTCTTC. Translation: CASSRDRGNGQFF.

This rearrangement joins TRBV4-3 to TRBJ2-3; 9 nucleotides match TRBD1. The germline V gene has CDR1 LGHNA and CDR2 YSLEER. The V and J ends lost 3 bases and 0 bases, in that order; junction bases with no gene match: 1. This CDR3 region has 15 residues. CDR3 protein: CASSHGQGSTDTQYF. The CDR3 DNA follows: TGCGCCAGCAGCCACGGACAGGGGAGCACAGATACGCAGTATTTT.

The V gene is TRBV13, the J gene TRBJ2-1, with D maybe TRBD2 (6 bases). Germline V gives CDR1 PRHDT, CDR2 FYEKMQ (reference sequence). There are 12 residues in the CDR3. V lost 3 bases and J 10 bases, leaving 10 bases between the germline ends. The CDR3 protein is CASSLPGGEQFF. CDR3 sequence (DNA): TGTGCCAGCAGCTTGCCCGGAGGGGAGCAGTTCTTC. Using reference TRBV13 and TRBJ2-1 for the parts outside the CDR3, the full variable domain is AAGVIQSPRHLIKEKRETATLKCYPIPRHDTVYWYQQGPGQDPQFLISFYEKMQSDKGSIPDRFSAQQFSDYHSELNMSSLELGDSALYFCASSLPGGEQFFGPGTRLTVL.

V and J are TRBV2 and TRBJ2-1; D perhaps matches TRBD1 (7 bases). The germline V gene has CDR1 SNHLY and CDR2 FYNNEI. The CDR3 is 17 amino acids. Trimming stripped 7 bases from V and 5 bases from J, with 24 bases between. Here the CDR3 DNA reads TGTGCCAGCACCCAGGGGGTTCGGGACTGGCGGAACAATGAGCAGTTCTTC. It translates to CASTQGVRDWRNNEQFF.

V gene TRBV5-4 combines with J gene TRBJ2-7; maybe TRBD1 (5 bases). The CDR3 extends over 13 amino acids. Per the germline V gene, CDR1 is SGHNT and CDR2 is YYREEE (reference sequence). V lost 0 bases, J lost 7 bases, and 11 bases lay in between. CDR3 region: CASSLEGVGEQYF. Written as DNA, the CDR3 is TGTGCCAGCAGCTTGGAAGGGGTGGGGGAGCAGTACTTC.

This clone is a singleton in its sample. V usage is TRBV7-2 and J usage is TRBJ2-3, with D possibly TRBD1 on 7 matching bases. The V and J ends lost 8 bases and 0 bases respectively, with 9 bases between them. Germline-derived CDR1 and CDR2 are SGHTA and FQGNSA. CDR3 length equals 13 residues. The CDR3, as DNA: TGTGCCAGCGCGGGACAGAGCACAGATACGCAGTATTTT. Translated, it gives CASAGQSTDTQYF.

This chain links TRBV14 with TRBJ2-2; weak D call: TRBD1 (6 bases). V lost 4 bases and J lost 3, with 9 bases in between. The CDR3 contains 14 residues. CDR1 and CDR2 from the germline V gene are SGHDN and FVKESK. CDR3 amino acids: CASSRQAYTGELFF. As DNA, the CDR3 is TGTGCCAGCAGCCGACAGGCCTACACCGGGGAGCTGTTTTTT.

The CDR3 DNA sequence: TGCAGTGCCGAGTACGAGCAGTACTTC. Translating it yields CSAEYEQYF. The chain recombines TRBV20-1 with TRBJ2-7; D remains unclear. V dropped 6 bases and J dropped 4 bases, with 4 bases sitting between them. The CDR3 length is 9 residues. The V gene's germline CDR1 is DFQATT and CDR2 SNEGSKA (reference sequence).